These T cell receptor beta chains were read from a single sample in a study of CD8+ T cells in alopecia areata. Some clones are missing from TCRdb's copy, which holds only in-frame ones; the method was immunoSEQ multiplex PCR. The repertoire includes about 110,000 clones, 45% to 70% of them detected once, and around 20% sits in the top ten. The sequenced material came from CD8+ T cells sorted from blood. These receptor sequences come from a human donor in good health. Both conserved end residues are part of each CDR3. D genes are given only for firm matches. Only some rows state a clone size, as once, few, many or a class for expanded clones.

TRBJ2-3,.,TRBV28,.,TGTGCCAGCAGTTTACTGACTAGCACAGATACGCAGTATTTT,CASSLLTSTDTQYF
TRBJ2-2,few,TRBV7-2,.,TGTGCCAGCAGCTTAGGATACGGCGGGGAGCTGTTTTTT,CASSLGYGGELFF
TRBJ2-1,.,TRBV20-1,.,TGCAGTGCGCCTGGGGGCAATGAGCAGTTCTTC,CSAPGGNEQFF
TRBJ2-1,.,TRBV9,TRBD2,TGTGCCAGCAGCGTAGCTAGCGGTGCGGTCAATGAGCAGTTCTTC,CASSVASGAVNEQFF
TRBJ2-7,.,TRBV19,.,TGTGCCAGTAGTATGACGACCAGGTACGAGCAGTACTTC,CASSMTTRYEQYF
TRBJ2-7,many,TRBV5-1,.,TGCGCCAGCAGCTTGGGGACAGAATACTACGAGCAGTACTTC,CASSLGTEYYEQYF
TRBJ2-3,.,TRBV7-6,.,TGTGCCAGCAGCTTGGGCCAGGCAGGGTGGCTGGCAGATACGCAGTATTTT,CASSLGQAGWLADTQYF
TRBJ2-1,.,TRBV4-1,.,TGCGCCAGCAGCCACCCCGCGCGGGGATCAGCGGGCAATGAGCAGTTCTTC,CASSHPARGSAGNEQFF
TRBJ2-3,.,TRBV9,TRBD2,TGTGCCAGCAGCGTAGATGAGCGGGGGACTAGCACAGATACGCAGTATTTT,CASSVDERGTSTDTQYF
TRBJ2-7,.,TRBV4-2,.,TGTGCCAGCAGCCGATCGGGGGAGCAGTACTTC,CASSRSGEQYF
TRBJ2-3,.,TRBV23-1,.,TGCGCCAGCAGTCACCCCCCAGCCGAGGGGGGACGAACAGATACGCAGTATTTT,CASSHPPAEGGRTDTQYF
TRBJ1-1,.,TRBV6-5,TRBD1,TGTGCCAGCAGTGCCCCAGCCGACAGGGCCACTGAAGCTTTCTTT,CASSAPADRATEAFF
TRBJ2-7,.,TRBV29-1,TRBD1,TGCAGCGTGACAGGGTCGGGCGAGCAGTACTTC,CSVTGSGEQYF
TRBJ2-5,few,TRBV29-1,TRBD1,TGCAGCGTCCGGGGGACAGGGGGCGCCCAGTACTTC,CSVRGTGGAQYF
TRBJ1-2,.,TRBV13,.,TGTGCCAGCAGCGCCGGCTCCCTCTATGGCTACACCTTC,CASSAGSLYGYTF
TRBJ2-5,.,TRBV4-1,.,TGCGCCAGCAGCCAGTTGTGGGCAGGGCCCAGGGAGACCCAGTACTTC,CASSQLWAGPRETQYF
TRBJ2-1,.,TRBV15,.,TGTGCCACCAGCAGAGTCGGTGGAAACAATGAGCAGTTCTTC,CATSRVGGNNEQFF
TRBJ1-2,.,TRBV4-1,TRBD1,TGCGCCAGCAGCCCTCAATCGGGACAGTTAAACTATGGCTACACCTTC,CASSPQSGQLNYGYTF